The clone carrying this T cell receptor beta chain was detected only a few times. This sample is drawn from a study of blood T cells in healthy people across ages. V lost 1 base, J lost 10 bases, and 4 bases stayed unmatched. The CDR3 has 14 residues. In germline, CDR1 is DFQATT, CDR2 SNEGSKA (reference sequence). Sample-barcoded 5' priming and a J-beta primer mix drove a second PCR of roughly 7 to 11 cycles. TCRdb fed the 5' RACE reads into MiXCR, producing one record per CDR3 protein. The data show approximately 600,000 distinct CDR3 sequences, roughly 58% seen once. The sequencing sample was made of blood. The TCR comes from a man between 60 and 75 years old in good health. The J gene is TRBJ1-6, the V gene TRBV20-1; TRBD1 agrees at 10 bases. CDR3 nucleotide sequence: TGCAGTGCTAGAGCCAGACAGGGGGCCTCACCCCTCCACTTT. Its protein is CSARARQGASPLHF.